The entry that follows covers one T cell receptor (beta chain) sequence. Its antigen remains unidentified. Nothing much larger sits one base from this clone, and base qualities are not available. In Seattle, one collaborating source enrolled patients while the infection was active and tracked those patients longitudinally over the course of disease. Whole blood was collected in K2EDTA tubes by collaborating institutions according to the institutions' own protocols. Collaborator samples were shipped for TCRbeta analysis as frozen whole blood, isolated PBMCs, or DNA extracted from either sample type. The sample comes from a study of blood T cell repertoires in COVID-19 (dated by TCRdb to 2018 to 2021). As for the study more broadly: Samples from collaborators originated in the United States, Italy and Spain and spanned both the acute and convalescent phases of COVID-19. The prospective study material was composed of cDNA or gDNA derived from T cells, B-cell-depleted T cells, or PBMCs. Deeply sampled blood TCRbeta repertoires from subjects exposed to, actively infected with, or recovered from COVID-19 were included in the dataset. A freely available public database, intended as a resource for researchers studying the immune response to SARS-CoV-2, is where the repertoires were released. The samples were drawn from the first 160 participants of the ongoing ImmuneRACE study and from roughly 1,300 subjects provided by 6 global collaborators. A de-identified subject ID, COVID-19 status, age in years and sex were almost always included in the sample metadata. Where available, HLA class I and class II types were obtained from metadata supplied by the sample provider rather than from assay-based typing. Study-wide findings and limitations: How much clinical and demographic metadata was included differed by source and by participant, and the metadata was provided uncurated.

V sheds 0 bases and J sheds 6 bases, leaving 13 bases between their ends. In the germline V gene (reference sequence), CDR1 corresponds to LGHDT and CDR2 to YNNKEL. The CDR3 measures 15 amino acids from cysteine to phenylalanine. The read is trimmed to its CDR3 DNA, 45 bases read in frame from base 1. TCRbeta CDR3 regions were amplified from genomic DNA by means of the immunoSEQ Assay, a bias-controlled multiplex PCR. On the authors' methods: Within the assay, amplification of reference gene primers was used to estimate how many nucleated cells each sample contained. To quantify the absolute abundance of each unique TCRbeta CDR3 rearrangement, sequence reads were collapsed and filtered. For each sample, productive Simpson clonality was calculated as the square root of Simpson's diversity index across productive rearrangements. Held by TCRdb, this immuneACCESS table contains in-frame sequences only and omits some clones. Under half of the omission traces to an unresolved V gene where checked; the cause of the rest is unknown. Clone size and the V and J calls come from that table; the DNA yielded D and trimming. The sample profile shows about 170,000 clones; around 80% of them were found once. The ten largest make up around 13% of the sample.

The clonotype comes from a woman between 65 and 79 years old with COVID-19, enrolled during active disease. The sample was peripheral blood. The sequence joins TRBV3-1 (or the pseudogene TRBV3-2) to TRBJ2-3, and possibly TRBD2, on 5 matching bases. The CDR3 sequence is CASSQERLRRDTQYF. DNA sequence: TGTGCCAGCAGCCAAGAGAGACTGAGGAGGGATACGCAGTATTTT.